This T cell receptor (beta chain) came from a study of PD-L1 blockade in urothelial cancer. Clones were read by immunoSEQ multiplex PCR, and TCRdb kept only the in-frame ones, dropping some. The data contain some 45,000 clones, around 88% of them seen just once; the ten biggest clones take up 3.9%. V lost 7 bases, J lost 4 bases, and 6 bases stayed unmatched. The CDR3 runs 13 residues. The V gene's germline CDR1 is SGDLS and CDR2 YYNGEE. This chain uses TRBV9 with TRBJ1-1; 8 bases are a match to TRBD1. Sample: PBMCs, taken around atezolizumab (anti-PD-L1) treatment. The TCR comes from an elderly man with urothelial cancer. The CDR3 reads CASQGALSTEAFF. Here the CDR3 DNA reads TGTGCCAGCCAGGGGGCTTTGAGCACTGAAGCTTTCTTT.